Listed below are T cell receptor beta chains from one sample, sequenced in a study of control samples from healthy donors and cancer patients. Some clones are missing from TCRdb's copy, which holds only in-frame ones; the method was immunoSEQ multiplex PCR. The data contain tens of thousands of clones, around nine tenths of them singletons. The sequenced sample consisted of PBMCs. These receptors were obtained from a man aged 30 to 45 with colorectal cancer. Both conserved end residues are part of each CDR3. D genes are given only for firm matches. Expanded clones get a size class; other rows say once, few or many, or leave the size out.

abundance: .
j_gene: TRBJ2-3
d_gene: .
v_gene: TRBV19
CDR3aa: CASSKGHSLEDTQYF
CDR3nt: TGTGCCAGTAGTAAGGGACATTCCCTGGAAGATACGCAGTATTTT

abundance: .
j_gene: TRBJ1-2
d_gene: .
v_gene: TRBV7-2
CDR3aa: CASSFQPGRKNGYTF
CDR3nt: TGTGCCAGCAGCTTCCAACCGGGACGGAAGAATGGCTACACCTTC

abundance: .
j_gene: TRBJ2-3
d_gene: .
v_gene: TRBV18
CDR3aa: CASSPPEGPLSTQYF
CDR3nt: TGTGCCAGCTCACCACCTGAGGGGCCTCTCAGTACGCAGTATTTT

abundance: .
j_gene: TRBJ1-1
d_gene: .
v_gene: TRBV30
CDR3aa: CAWRDREAEAFF
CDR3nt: TGTGCCTGGAGAGACAGAGAGGCTGAAGCTTTCTTT

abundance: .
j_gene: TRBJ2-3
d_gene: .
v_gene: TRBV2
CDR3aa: CASRGSRTRDTQYF
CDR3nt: TGTGCCAGCAGAGGAAGCAGAACTAGAGATACGCAGTATTTT

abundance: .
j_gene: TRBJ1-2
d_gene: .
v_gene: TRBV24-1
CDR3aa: CATSDGFNYGYTF
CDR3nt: TGTGCCACCAGTGACGGGTTTAACTATGGCTACACCTTC

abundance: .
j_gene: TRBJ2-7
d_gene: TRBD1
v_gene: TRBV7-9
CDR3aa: CASSLATGVTYEQYF
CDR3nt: TGTGCCAGCAGCTTGGCGACAGGGGTAACCTACGAGCAGTACTTC

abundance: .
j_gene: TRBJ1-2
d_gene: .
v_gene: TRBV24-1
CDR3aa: CATSAGYTPYGYTF
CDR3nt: TGTGCCACCAGTGCCGGCTATACCCCTTATGGCTACACCTTC

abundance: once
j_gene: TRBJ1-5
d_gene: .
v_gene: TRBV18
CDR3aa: CASSPAGIFQPQHF
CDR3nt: TGTGCCAGCTCACCAGCCGGCATCTTTCAGCCCCAGCATTTT

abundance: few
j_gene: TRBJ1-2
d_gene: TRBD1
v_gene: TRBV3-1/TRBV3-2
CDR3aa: CASSRPTGGGGYTF
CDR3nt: TGTGCCAGCAGCCGCCCGACAGGGGGCGGTGGCTACACCTTC

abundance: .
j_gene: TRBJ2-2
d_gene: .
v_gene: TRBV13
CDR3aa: CASSLESTGELFF
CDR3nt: TGTGCCAGCAGCTTAGAATCCACCGGGGAGCTGTTTTTT

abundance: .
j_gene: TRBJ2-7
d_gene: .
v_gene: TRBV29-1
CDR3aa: CSVGPTVTYEQYF
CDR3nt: TGCAGCGTCGGGCCGACAGTAACCTACGAGCAGTACTTC

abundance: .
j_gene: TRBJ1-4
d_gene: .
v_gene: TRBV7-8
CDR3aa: CASSLILGINEKLFF
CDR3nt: TGTGCCAGCAGCTTAATACTAGGAATTAATGAAAAACTGTTTTTT

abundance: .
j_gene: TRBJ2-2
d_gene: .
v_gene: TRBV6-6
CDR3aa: CASSYPTGAGTGELFF
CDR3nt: TGTGCCAGCAGTTACCCTACTGGGGCGGGCACCGGGGAGCTGTTTTTT

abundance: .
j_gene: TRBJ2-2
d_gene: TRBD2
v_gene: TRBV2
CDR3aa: CASRGTSGAVGELFF
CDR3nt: TGTGCCAGCAGAGGGACTAGCGGGGCGGTCGGGGAGCTGTTTTTT

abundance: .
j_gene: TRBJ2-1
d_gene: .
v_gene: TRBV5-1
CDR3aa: CASSLGTFNEQFF
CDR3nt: TGCGCCAGCAGCCTCGGGACTTTCAATGAGCAGTTCTTC

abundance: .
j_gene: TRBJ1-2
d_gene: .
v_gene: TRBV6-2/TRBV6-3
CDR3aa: CASSTSNYGYTF
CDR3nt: TGTGCCAGCAGTACATCTAACTATGGCTACACCTTC

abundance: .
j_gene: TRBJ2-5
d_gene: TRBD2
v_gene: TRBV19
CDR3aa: CASSPTSGGAMRQETQYF
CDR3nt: TGTGCCAGTAGCCCTACTAGCGGGGGGGCCATGCGGCAAGAGACCCAGTACTTC

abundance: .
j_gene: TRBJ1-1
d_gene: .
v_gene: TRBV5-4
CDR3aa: CASSPGWGGRGTEAFF
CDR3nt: TGTGCCAGCAGCCCAGGGTGGGGGGGGCGAGGCACTGAAGCTTTCTTT

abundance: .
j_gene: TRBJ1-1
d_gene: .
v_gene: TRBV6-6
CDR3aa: CASSYDGRTYEAFF
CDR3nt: TGTGCCAGCAGTTATGATGGGCGCACTTATGAAGCTTTCTTT

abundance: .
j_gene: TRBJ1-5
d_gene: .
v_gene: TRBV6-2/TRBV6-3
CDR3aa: CASSYDVQEHQPQHF
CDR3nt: TGTGCCAGCAGTTACGACGTCCAGGAGCATCAGCCCCAGCATTTT

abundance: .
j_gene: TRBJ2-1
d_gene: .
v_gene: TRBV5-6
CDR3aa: CASSLSPTSTRYNEQFF
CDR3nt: TGTGCCAGCAGCTTGTCTCCTACCTCGACCCGGTACAATGAGCAGTTCTTC